What follows are 31 T cell receptor beta chains derived from one specimen sequenced in a study of blood T cells in healthy people across ages. A second PCR, run for about 7 to 11 cycles, used a sample-barcoded 5' primer plus a J-beta primer mix. TCRdb fed the 5' RACE reads into MiXCR, producing one record per CDR3 protein. The profile shows around 400,000 distinct CDR3 sequences, approximately 51% of them singletons. Sequencing used blood. The receptor set was obtained from a man between 60 and 75 years old in good health.

V gene TRBV6-2 or TRBV6-3 combines with J gene TRBJ2-4, with D unclear. The J call may be faulty, since TRBJ2-7 better matches the DNA end. Germline V gene lookup returns CDR1 MNHEY and CDR2 SVGEGT. The CDR3 runs 16 residues. In DNA, the CDR3 is TGTGCCAGCAGTTACTCGAGTACCGACCTCTCCTACGAGCAGTACTTC. Translation gives CASSYSSTDLSYEQYF.

The chain employs TRBV4-1 and TRBJ1-6, with a possible D match to TRBD1 (6 bases). CDR3 size: 15 residues. Germline V CDR1 and CDR2: MGHRA, YSYEKL. V was clipped by 3 bases and J by 7 bases, with 13 bases between them. The CDR3 DNA is TGCGCCAGCAGCCACTTACTTACAGGGAATTCACCCCTCCACTTT. Translating gives CASSHLLTGNSPLHF.

This rearrangement joins TRBV27 to TRBJ1-2, with a tentative D call TRBD1 (5 bases). Germline CDR1 MNHEY, CDR2 SMNVEV (reference sequence). V was trimmed by 7 bases and J by 6 bases, leaving 18 bases between them. This CDR3 is built from 14 residues. CDR3 in amino acids: CASTPGGARNGYTF. In DNA, the CDR3 is TGTGCCAGCACTCCCGGAGGGGCGCGTAATGGCTACACCTTC.

V and J are TRBV20-1 and TRBJ2-3; D tentatively fits TRBD1 or TRBD2 (7 bases each). The ends were cut back, 4 bases at V and 1 base at J, with 12 bases in the middle. This CDR3 is 14 amino acids long. CDR1 and CDR2 from the germline V gene are DFQATT and SNEGSKA (reference sequence). CDR3 loop: CSAMTGRGTDTQYF. DNA for the CDR3: TGCAGTGCTATGACAGGGAGGGGCACAGATACGCAGTATTTT.

About this clonotype itself: Possible read error: a much larger clone is one base away. The V call is TRBV6-2 or TRBV6-3, the J call TRBJ2-1; no clear D. V was shortened by 10 bases and J by 0 bases, with 10 bases between the two germline ends. The germline gives CDR1 MNHEY, CDR2 SVGEGT. CDR3 size: 13 residues. Here the CDR3 reads CATRVSSYNEQFF. CDR3 nucleotides: TGTGCCACCCGGGTGAGCTCCTACAATGAGCAGTTCTTC.

The CDR3 coding sequence is TGTGCCAGCAGCTTAGGTCCGGCTGGGAACAATGAGCAGTACTTC. Amino acids: CASSLGPAGNNEQYF. The gene calls are TRBV7-2 and TRBJ2-7; D unresolved. The CDR3 runs to 15 residues. Deletions cut 1 base from V and 7 bases from J, with 17 bases between. The germline V gene encodes CDR1 SGHTA and CDR2 FQGNSA.

This clonotype has a handful of counts. The chain combines TRBV29-1 with TRBJ2-5; no reliable D call. Per germline, CDR1 SQVTM and CDR2 ANQGSEA. The CDR3 sequence is 12 residues long. The V gene lost 5 bases and the J gene lost 1 base, with 8 bases spanning the gap. As DNA, the CDR3 is TGCAGCGTTAATGAAGGCCAAGAGACCCAGTACTTC. Translation gives CSVNEGQETQYF.

The rearrangement links TRBV29-1 to TRBJ2-1; D gene ambiguous. V dropped 4 bases and J dropped 9 bases, with 10 bases sitting between them. In germline, CDR1 is SQVTM, CDR2 ANQGSEA. The CDR3 spans 11 residues. The CDR3 sequence is CSVAGRSEQFF. The CDR3 DNA follows: TGCAGCGTTGCCGGGCGGAGTGAGCAGTTCTTC.

The chain joins TRBV29-1 to TRBJ2-4; the match to TRBD1 covers 10 bases. Near its end, the DNA agrees better with TRBJ2-7, so the J call may be wrong. This CDR3 is built from 15 residues. Germline assignment: CDR1 SQVTM and CDR2 ANQGSEA. This chain's CDR3 is CSVGLRTGGFYEQYF. Written as DNA, the CDR3 is TGCAGCGTTGGACTTAGGACAGGGGGTTTCTACGAGCAGTACTTC.

CDR3 protein: CASSAVGGGTGELFF. CDR3 DNA sequence: TGTGCCAGCAGCGCTGTGGGGGGAGGAACCGGGGAGCTGTTTTTT. The genes are TRBV7-2 and TRBJ2-2, with D tentatively TRBD2 (6 bases). The CDR3 loop spans 15 amino acids. The V gene lost 5 bases and the J gene lost 5 bases, with 15 bases spanning the gap. Germline CDR1 reads SGHTA; CDR2 reads FQGNSA.

The chain recombines TRBV2 with TRBJ2-7; a possible D gene is TRBD2 (5 bases). Germline V gene sequence: CDR1 SNHLY, CDR2 FYNNEI. Trimming removed 7 bases at V and 5 bases at J, with 18 bases between. The CDR3 is 14 residues long. In DNA form, the CDR3 reads TGTGCCAGCACAGCGGCAGTAGGGCCCGACGAGCAGTACTTC. Residues: CASTAAVGPDEQYF. Together with reference TRBV2 and TRBJ2-7, the CDR3 gives the full variable domain: EPEVTQTPSHQVTQMGQEVILRCVPISNHLYFYWYRQILGQKVEFLVSFYNNEISEKSEIFDDQFSVERPDGSNFTLKIRSTKLEDSAMYFCASTAAVGPDEQYFGPGTRLTVT.

This clonotype was recorded at least ten times. The chain combines TRBV9 with TRBJ2-5, with D unclear. V gave up 0 bases and J gave up 1 base, with 4 bases separating them. The CDR3 consists of 13 residues. CDR1 is SGDLS and CDR2 is YYNGEE in the germline V gene. The CDR3 DNA reads TGTGCCAGCAGCGTAGATCCCCAAGAGACCCAGTACTTC. It encodes CASSVDPQETQYF.

This clonotype was observed a handful of times. This chain links TRBV7-9 with TRBJ2-7, with TRBD1 matching over 10 bases. With 5 bases clipped from V and 3 bases from J, the junction kept 7 bases outside the gene matches. The CDR3 extends over 15 amino acids. Germline CDR1 SEHNR, CDR2 FQNEAQ (reference sequence). The CDR3 bases are TGTGCCAGCAGCCCTGGGACAGGGGATCGCTACGAGCAGTACTTC. This encodes CASSPGTGDRYEQYF.

In nucleotides, the CDR3 is TGTGCCAGCAGTGCAGATAGCGGGGGGGAAACCTACCAAGAGACCCAGTACTTC. Translated: CASSADSGGETYQETQYF. V usage is TRBV6-1 and J usage is TRBJ2-5, with TRBD2 identical over 11 bases. After removal of 4 bases from V and 0 bases from J, the junction contained 10 bases not matched to a gene. The CDR3 has 18 amino acids. Per germline, CDR1 MNHNS and CDR2 SASEGT.

This clonotype was observed a handful of times. This chain uses TRBV7-2 with TRBJ2-1; possible D gene TRBD2, 6 bases. The CDR3 runs 15 residues. V was pared by 5 bases and J by 4 bases, with 15 bases between. The germline gives CDR1 SGHTA, CDR2 FQGNSA. In DNA form, the CDR3 reads TGTGCCAGCAGCCAGAGGTCTAGCGTTTACAATGAGCAGTTCTTC. Residues: CASSQRSSVYNEQFF.

This clonotype turned up a few times. J is TRBJ2-2 and V is TRBV7-9, with D unresolved. Germline values: CDR1 SEHNR, CDR2 FQNEAQ (reference sequence). V lost 2 bases, J lost 5 bases, and 6 bases lay in between. This CDR3 spans 13 amino acids. CDR3 bases: TGTGCCAGCAGCTTAAGAGAAACCGGGGAGCTGTTTTTT. Its protein product is CASSLRETGELFF.

J is TRBJ2-3 and V is TRBV29-1, with D perhaps TRBD1 (6 bases). Trimming removed 7 bases from V and 4 bases from J, with 12 bases in between. The CDR3 runs 12 residues. The germline gives CDR1 SQVTM, CDR2 ANQGSEA. The CDR3 nucleotides read TGCAGCGGTAAACAGGGATCAGATACGCAGTATTTT. Encoded protein: CSGKQGSDTQYF.

The V call is TRBV7-2, the J call TRBJ2-5; D possibly corresponds to TRBD1 (6 bases). The J call may not be correct, given that the DNA end is closer to TRBJ2-7. The CDR3 length is 12 residues. The V gene's germline CDR1 is SGHTA and CDR2 FQGNSA. In nucleotides, the CDR3 is TGTGCCAGCAGTTCCGACAGGAGCGAGCAGTACTTC. This translates into CASSSDRSEQYF.

This clonotype was observed a few times. This rearrangement joins TRBV7-2 to TRBJ2-1; 8 bases line up with TRBD1. Germline values: CDR1 SGHTA, CDR2 FQGNSA. V shed 4 bases, J shed 2 bases, and the junction held 4 bases outside the gene matches. This CDR3 spans 15 amino acids. CDR3: CASSSDRGTYNEQFF. CDR3 coding DNA: TGTGCCAGCAGCTCCGACAGGGGTACCTACAATGAGCAGTTCTTC.

The chain employs TRBV20-1 and TRBJ1-2; D is unclear. CDR3 length equals 14 residues. V lost 0 bases and J lost 0, with 8 bases in between. Germline V lookup: CDR1 DFQATT, CDR2 SNEGSKA (reference sequence). CDR3 DNA sequence: TGCAGTGCTAGAGATGGGAGTACTAACTATGGCTACACCTTC. This sequence encodes CSARDGSTNYGYTF.

This chain connects TRBV5-1 to TRBJ2-3; TRBD1 or TRBD2 may be the D gene (5 bases each). The CDR3 has 12 residues. Germline loops: CDR1 SGHRS, CDR2 YFSETQ. V lost 9 bases to trimming and J lost 3 bases, with 11 bases between them. For the CDR3, the DNA is TGCGCCACGGGGCTGGGAACAGATACGCAGTATTTT. Amino acid sequence: CATGLGTDTQYF.

The chain couples TRBV29-1 to TRBJ2-3; D is possibly TRBD1 (5 bases). CDR1 and CDR2 from the germline V gene are SQVTM and ANQGSEA. V was pared by 3 bases and J by 1 base, with 5 bases between. The CDR3 length is 12 residues. As DNA, the CDR3 is TGCAGCGTTGACAGGGGCACAGATACGCAGTATTTT. Protein sequence: CSVDRGTDTQYF.

In its sample, this clonotype was seen a few times. This chain links TRBV7-8 with TRBJ2-7; a possible D gene is TRBD1 (6 bases). Germline V gene lookup returns CDR1 SGHVS and CDR2 FQNEAQ. V was cut by 1 base and J by 2 bases, with 21 bases left in between. This CDR3 is 18 amino acids long. This chain's CDR3 is CASSLGDRRRFPPYEQYF. The CDR3 DNA reads TGTGCCAGCAGCTTAGGAGACAGGAGGAGGTTTCCGCCCTACGAGCAGTACTTC.

The chain has TRBV29-1 and TRBJ1-4; D not certain. Germline CDR1 and CDR2: SQVTM and ANQGSEA. The germline V and J ends were trimmed by 7 bases and 7 bases, with 10 bases remaining between them. CDR3 length equals 11 residues. Written as DNA, the CDR3 is TGCAGCGCCTGGGGTGGTGAAAAACTGTTTTTT. Protein product: CSAWGGEKLFF.

There are a few counts of this clonotype. The chain employs TRBV6-6 and TRBJ1-2, with 7 bases fitting TRBD1. The CDR3 consists of 14 residues. Germline values: CDR1 MNHNY, CDR2 SVGAGI (reference sequence). J gave up 6 bases and V 2 bases, and 6 bases lay outside the gene matches. The DNA of the CDR3 is TGTGCCAGCAGTTACGGTCGGGACAGCCATGGCTACACCTTC. Protein product: CASSYGRDSHGYTF.

This clonotype was picked up a small number of times. V usage is TRBV20-1 and J usage is TRBJ2-1, with D possibly being TRBD2 (6 bases). Germline loops: CDR1 DFQATT, CDR2 SNEGSKA (reference sequence). V lost 3 bases and J lost 3, with 12 bases in between. CDR3 length: 14 amino acids. The CDR3 reads CSARPRTNYNEQFF. CDR3 DNA: TGCAGTGCTAGGCCGCGGACTAACTACAATGAGCAGTTCTTC.

V is TRBV28 and J is TRBJ2-1, with 7 bases aligning to TRBD2. The V and J ends lost 7 bases and 7 bases, in that order; junction bases with no gene match: 10. Germline V CDR1 and CDR2: MDHEN, SYDVKM. There are 14 residues in the CDR3. The CDR3 protein is CASTVGGYGNEQFF. In nucleotides, the CDR3 is TGTGCCAGCACCGTGGGGGGGTATGGGAATGAGCAGTTCTTC.

This chain uses TRBV5-1 with TRBJ2-5; D remains unclear. This CDR3 comprises 16 residues. V was shortened by 2 bases and J by 0 bases, with 14 bases between the two germline ends. CDR1 is SGHRS and CDR2 is YFSETQ in the germline V gene. The CDR3 sequence: CASSLGQGSYQETQYF. The DNA for the CDR3 is TGCGCCAGCAGCTTAGGGCAAGGGTCATACCAAGAGACCCAGTACTTC.

Notes on this clonotype: The junction differs from germline at one of its ends, possibly a read error. The chain recombines TRBV12-3 or TRBV12-4 with TRBJ2-7; D is undetermined. The CDR3 runs to 12 residues. CDR3: CVSSLVQDEQYF. The CDR3, as DNA: TGTGTCAGCAGTCTGGTTCAGGATGAGCAGTACTTC.

The chain carries TRBV20-1 and TRBJ2-5, with 8 bases matching TRBD1. The J call is doubtful: the DNA matches TRBJ2-7 better. The CDR3 runs to 13 residues. The germline V gene has CDR1 DFQATT and CDR2 SNEGSKA (reference sequence). DNA for the CDR3: TGCAGTGCTCTCGGACAGGGTAAAGACGAGCAGTACTTC. It yields the protein CSALGQGKDEQYF.

V gene TRBV7-9 combines with J gene TRBJ1-2, with D uncertain. CDR1 is SEHNR and CDR2 is FQNEAQ in the germline V gene (reference sequence). V lost 4 bases and J lost 3, with 12 bases in between. This CDR3 comprises 14 residues. The CDR3 sequence: CASSSRFHDYGYTF. CDR3 DNA: TGTGCCAGCAGCTCCAGGTTTCACGACTATGGCTACACCTTC.